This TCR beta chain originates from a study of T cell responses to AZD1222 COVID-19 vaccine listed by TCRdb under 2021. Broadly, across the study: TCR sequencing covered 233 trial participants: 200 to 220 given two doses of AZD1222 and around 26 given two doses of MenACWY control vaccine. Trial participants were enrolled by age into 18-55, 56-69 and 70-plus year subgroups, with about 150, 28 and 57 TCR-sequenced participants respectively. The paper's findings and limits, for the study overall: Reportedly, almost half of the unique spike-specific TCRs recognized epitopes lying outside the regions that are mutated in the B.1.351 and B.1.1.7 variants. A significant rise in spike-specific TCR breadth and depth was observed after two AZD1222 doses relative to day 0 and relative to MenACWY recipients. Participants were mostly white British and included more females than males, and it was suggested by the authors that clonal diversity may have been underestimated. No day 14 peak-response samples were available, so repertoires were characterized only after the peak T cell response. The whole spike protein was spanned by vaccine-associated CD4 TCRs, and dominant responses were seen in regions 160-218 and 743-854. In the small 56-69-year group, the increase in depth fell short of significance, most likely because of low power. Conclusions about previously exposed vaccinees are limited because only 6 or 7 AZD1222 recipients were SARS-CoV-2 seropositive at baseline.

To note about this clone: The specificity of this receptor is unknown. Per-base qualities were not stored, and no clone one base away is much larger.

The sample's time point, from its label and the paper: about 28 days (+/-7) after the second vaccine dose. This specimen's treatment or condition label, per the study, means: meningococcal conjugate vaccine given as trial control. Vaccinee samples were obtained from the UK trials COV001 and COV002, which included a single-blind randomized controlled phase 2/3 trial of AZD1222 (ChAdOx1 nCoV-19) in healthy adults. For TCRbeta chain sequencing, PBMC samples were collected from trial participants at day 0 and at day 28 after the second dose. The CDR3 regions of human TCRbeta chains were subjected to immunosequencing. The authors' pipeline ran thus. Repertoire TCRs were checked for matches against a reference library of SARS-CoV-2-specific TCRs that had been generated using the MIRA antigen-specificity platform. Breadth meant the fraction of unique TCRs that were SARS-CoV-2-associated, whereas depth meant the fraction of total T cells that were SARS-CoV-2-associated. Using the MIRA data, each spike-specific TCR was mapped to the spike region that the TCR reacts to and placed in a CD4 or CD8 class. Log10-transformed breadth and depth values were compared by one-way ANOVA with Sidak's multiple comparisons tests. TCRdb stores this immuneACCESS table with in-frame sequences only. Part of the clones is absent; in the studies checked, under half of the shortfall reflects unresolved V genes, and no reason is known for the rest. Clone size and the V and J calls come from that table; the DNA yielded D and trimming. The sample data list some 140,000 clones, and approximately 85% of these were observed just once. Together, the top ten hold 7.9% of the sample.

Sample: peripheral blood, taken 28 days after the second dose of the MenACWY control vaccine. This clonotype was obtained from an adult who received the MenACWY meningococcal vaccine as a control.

This receptor carries the CDR3 CASSLLGVHQPQHF. The DNA sequence is as follows: TGTGCCAGCAGCTTATTGGGAGTCCATCAGCCCCAGCATTTT. The chain employs TRBV11-2 and TRBJ1-5, with no D gene named confidently. The cysteine opens and the phenylalanine closes a CDR3 of 14 amino acids. Only CDR3 DNA remains: 42 bases, in frame from the first base. Deletion took 2 bases off V and 5 bases off J, with a span of 10 bases between the germline ends. CDR1 is given as SGHAT and CDR2 as FQNNGV, both from the germline V gene.